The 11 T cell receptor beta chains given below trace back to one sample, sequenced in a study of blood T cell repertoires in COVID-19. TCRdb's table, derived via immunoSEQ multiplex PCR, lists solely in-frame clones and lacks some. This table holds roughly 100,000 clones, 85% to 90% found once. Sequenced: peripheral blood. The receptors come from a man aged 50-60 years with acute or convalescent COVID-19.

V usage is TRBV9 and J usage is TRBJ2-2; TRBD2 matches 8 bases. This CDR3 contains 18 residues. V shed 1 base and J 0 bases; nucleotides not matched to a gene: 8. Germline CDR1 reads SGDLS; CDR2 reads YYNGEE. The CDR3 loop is CASSVSERGYANTGELFF. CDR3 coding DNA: TGTGCCAGCAGCGTATCCGAGCGGGGGTATGCGAACACCGGGGAGCTGTTTTTT.

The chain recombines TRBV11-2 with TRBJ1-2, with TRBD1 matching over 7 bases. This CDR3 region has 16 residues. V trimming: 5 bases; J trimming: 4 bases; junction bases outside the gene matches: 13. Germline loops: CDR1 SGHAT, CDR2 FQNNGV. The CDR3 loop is CASSLPGGGAFYGYTF. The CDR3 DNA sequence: TGTGCCAGCAGCCTCCCGGGAGGGGGCGCGTTCTATGGCTACACCTTC.

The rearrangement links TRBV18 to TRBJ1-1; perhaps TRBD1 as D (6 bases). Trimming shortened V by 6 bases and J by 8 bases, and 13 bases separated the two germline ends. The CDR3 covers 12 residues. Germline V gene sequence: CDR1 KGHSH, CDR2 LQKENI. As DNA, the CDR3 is TGTGCCAGCTCTACACCCGGGACAGAAGCTTTCTTT. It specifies CASSTPGTEAFF.

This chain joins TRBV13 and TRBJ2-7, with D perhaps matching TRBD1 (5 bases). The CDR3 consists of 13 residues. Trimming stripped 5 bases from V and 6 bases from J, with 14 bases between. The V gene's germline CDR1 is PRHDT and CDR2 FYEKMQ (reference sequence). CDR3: CASSPKWGGEQYF. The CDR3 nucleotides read TGTGCCAGCAGCCCGAAGTGGGGCGGCGAGCAGTACTTC.

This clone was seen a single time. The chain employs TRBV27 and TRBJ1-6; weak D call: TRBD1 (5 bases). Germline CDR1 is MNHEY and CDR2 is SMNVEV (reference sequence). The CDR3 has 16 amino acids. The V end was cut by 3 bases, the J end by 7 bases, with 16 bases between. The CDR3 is CASSFGGSRRNSPLHF. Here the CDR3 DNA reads TGTGCCAGCAGTTTCGGGGGGTCCCGAAGGAATTCACCCCTCCACTTT.

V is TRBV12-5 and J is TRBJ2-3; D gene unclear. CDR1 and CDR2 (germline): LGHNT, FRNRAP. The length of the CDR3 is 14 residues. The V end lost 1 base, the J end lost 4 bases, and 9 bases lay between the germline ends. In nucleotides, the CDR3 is TGTGCTAGTGGTTTGGCGTCTCCCGCAGATACGCAGTATTTT. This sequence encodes CASGLASPADTQYF.

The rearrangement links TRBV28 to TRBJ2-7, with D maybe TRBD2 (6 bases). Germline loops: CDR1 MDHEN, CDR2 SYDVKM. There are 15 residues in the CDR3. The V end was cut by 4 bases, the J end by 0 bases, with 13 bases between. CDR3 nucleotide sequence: TGTGCCAGCAGTTCCCTGGAGACTAGCTCCTACGAGCAGTACTTC. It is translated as CASSSLETSSYEQYF.

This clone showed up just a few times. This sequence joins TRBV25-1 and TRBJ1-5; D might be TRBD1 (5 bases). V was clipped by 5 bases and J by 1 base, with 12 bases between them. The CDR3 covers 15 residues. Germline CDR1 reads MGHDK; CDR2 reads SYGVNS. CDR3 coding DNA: TGTGCCAGCAGTTCATTGGGGGGGAGCAATCAGCCCCAGCATTTT. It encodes CASSSLGGSNQPQHF.

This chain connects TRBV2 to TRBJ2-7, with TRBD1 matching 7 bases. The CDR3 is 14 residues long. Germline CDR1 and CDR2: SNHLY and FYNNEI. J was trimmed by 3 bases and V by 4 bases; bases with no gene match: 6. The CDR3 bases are TGTGCCAGCAGTGCCGGGACAGAGTTCTACGAGCAGTACTTC. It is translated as CASSAGTEFYEQYF.

CDR3 coding DNA: TGTGCCATCAGTGATGCCCGGACAGCAAAGAGGAACACTGAAGCTTTCTTT. Protein sequence: CAISDARTAKRNTEAFF. The J gene is TRBJ1-1, the V gene TRBV10-3; D might be TRBD1 (6 bases). The CDR3 is made up of 17 amino acids. Trimming cost V 3 bases and J 1 base, with 18 bases left between them. Germline CDR1 reads ENHRY; CDR2 reads SYGVKD.

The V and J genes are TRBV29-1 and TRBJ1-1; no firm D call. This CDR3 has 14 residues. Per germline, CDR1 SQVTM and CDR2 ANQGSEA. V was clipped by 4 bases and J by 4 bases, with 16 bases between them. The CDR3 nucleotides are TGCAGCGTTGGGAGTAGACTGTCGGCCACTGAAGCTTTCTTT. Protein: CSVGSRLSATEAFF.